The entry below gives a single TCR beta chain sequence along with its context. Its cognate antigen is unknown. The CDR3 has 14 residues. V was cut by 3 bases and J by 0 bases, with 6 bases left in between. Germline-derived CDR1 and CDR2 are LNHNV and YYDKDF (reference sequence). With a J-beta primer mix and a sample-barcoded 5' primer, a second PCR ran about 7 to 11 cycles. TCRdb re-called the 5' RACE reads with MiXCR, one entry per CDR3 protein. The table has 1,300,000 or so distinct CDR3 sequences, 45% to 70% seen once. The record originates from a study of blood T cells in healthy people across ages. The study, taken as a whole, reports: The diversity estimates, figures obtained from one million T cells, were considered underestimates.

Material: blood. The TCR sequence derives from a man aged 18 to 30 in good health. The V and J genes are TRBV15 and TRBJ1-3; possible D gene TRBD1, 6 bases. The CDR3 spells CATSRDSSGNTIYF. The CDR3, as DNA: TGTGCCACCAGCAGGGACAGCTCTGGAAACACCATATATTTT.